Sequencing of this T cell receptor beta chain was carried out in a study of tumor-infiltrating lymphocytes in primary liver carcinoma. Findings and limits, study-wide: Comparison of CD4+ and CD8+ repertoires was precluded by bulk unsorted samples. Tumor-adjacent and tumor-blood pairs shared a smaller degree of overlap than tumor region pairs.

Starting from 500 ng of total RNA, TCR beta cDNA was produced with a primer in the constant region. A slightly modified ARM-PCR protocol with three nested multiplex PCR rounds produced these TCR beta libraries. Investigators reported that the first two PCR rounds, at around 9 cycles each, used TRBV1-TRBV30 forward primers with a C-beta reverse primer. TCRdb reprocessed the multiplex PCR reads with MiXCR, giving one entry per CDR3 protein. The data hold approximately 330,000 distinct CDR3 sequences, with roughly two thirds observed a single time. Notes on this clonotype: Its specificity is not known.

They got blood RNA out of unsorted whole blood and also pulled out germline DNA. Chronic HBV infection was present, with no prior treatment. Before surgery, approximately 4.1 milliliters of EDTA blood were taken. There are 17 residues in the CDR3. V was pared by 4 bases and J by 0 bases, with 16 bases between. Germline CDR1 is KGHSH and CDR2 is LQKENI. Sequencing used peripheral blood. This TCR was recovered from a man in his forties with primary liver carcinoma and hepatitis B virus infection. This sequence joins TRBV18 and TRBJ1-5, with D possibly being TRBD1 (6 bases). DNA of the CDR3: TGTGCCAGCTCACGTGGGGGGCGCACGGATAGCAATCAGCCCCAGCATTTT. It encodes CASSRGGRTDSNQPQHF.